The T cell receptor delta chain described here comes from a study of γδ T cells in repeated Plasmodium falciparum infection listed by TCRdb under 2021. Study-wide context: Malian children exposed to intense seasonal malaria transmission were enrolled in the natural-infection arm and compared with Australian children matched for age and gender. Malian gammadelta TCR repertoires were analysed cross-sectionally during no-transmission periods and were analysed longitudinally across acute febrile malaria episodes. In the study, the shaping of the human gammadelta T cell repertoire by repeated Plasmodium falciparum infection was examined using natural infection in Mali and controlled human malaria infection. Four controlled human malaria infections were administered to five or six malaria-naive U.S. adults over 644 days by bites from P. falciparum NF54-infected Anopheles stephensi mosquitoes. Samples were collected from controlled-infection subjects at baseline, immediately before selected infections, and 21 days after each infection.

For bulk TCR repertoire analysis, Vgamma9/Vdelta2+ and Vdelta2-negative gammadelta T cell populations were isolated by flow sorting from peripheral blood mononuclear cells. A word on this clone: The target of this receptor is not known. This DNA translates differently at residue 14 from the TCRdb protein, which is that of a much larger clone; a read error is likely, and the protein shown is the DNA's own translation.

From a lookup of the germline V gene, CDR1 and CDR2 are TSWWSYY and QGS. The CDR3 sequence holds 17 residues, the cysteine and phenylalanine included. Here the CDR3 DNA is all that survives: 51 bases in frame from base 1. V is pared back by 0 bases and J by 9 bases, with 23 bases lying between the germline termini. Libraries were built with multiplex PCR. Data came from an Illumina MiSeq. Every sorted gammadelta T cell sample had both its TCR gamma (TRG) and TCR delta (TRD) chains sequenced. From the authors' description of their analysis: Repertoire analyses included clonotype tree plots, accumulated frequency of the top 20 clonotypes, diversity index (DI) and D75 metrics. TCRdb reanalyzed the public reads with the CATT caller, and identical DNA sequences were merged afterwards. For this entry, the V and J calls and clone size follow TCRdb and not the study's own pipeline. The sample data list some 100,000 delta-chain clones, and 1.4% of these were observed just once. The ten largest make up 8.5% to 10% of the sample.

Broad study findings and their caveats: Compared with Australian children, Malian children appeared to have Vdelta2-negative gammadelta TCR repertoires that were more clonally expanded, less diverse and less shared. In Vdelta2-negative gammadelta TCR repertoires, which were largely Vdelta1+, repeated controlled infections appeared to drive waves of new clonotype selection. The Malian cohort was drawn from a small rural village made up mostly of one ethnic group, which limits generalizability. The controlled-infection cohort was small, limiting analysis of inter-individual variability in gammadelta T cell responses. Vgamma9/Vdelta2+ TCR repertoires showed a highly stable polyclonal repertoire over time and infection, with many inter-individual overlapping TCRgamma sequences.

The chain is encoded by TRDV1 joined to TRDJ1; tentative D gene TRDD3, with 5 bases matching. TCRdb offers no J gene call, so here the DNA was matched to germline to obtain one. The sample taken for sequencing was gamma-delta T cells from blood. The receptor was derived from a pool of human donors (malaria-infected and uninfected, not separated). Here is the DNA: TGTGCTCTTGGGGAACTCAGGCCCGGCGGGGGCCACTTTGAACTCATCTTT. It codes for CALGELRPGGGHFELIF.